This is a list of T cell receptor beta chains from one sample in a study of T cells after somatic rescue of genetic block. Measured with immunoSEQ multiplex PCR; TCRdb has only the in-frame clones, and not every one. The repertoire holds roughly 58,000 clones, with 96% as singletons. Sample: peripheral blood mononuclear cells (PBMCs). These receptor sequences come from a child less than two years old. Both conserved end residues are part of each CDR3. A D gene is named only where the DNA matches it firmly. Expanded clones get a size class; other rows say once, few or many, or leave the size out.

V: TRBV7-2; J: TRBJ2-7; D: TRBD2; size: .; CDR3: CASSWTSGSNEQYF; DNA: TGTGCCAGCAGCTGGACTAGCGGGAGCAACGAGCAGTACTTC
V: TRBV6-1; J: TRBJ2-7; D: .; size: .; CDR3: CASKGTALSYEQYF; DNA: TGTGCCAGCAAGGGGACCGCCCTCTCCTACGAGCAGTACTTC
V: TRBV25-1; J: TRBJ2-5; D: .; size: .; CDR3: CASSPRLAGRETQYF; DNA: TGTGCCAGCAGTCCCCGATTAGCAGGGAGGGAGACCCAGTACTTC
V: TRBV6-1; J: TRBJ2-5; D: .; size: .; CDR3: CASSEALGSVGAETQYF; DNA: TGTGCCAGCAGTGAAGCGCTAGGAAGCGTAGGGGCAGAGACCCAGTACTTC
V: TRBV19; J: TRBJ2-7; D: TRBD1; size: .; CDR3: CASSIRTGAYEQYF; DNA: TGTGCCAGTAGTATCAGGACAGGGGCCTACGAGCAGTACTTC
V: TRBV30; J: TRBJ1-5; D: .; size: once; CDR3: CAWSETRGQPQHF; DNA: TGTGCCTGGAGTGAAACAAGAGGGCAGCCCCAGCATTTT
V: TRBV10-1; J: TRBJ1-1; D: .; size: .; CDR3: CASRRGTEAFF; DNA: TGCGCCAGCAGGAGGGGGACTGAAGCTTTCTTT
V: TRBV28; J: TRBJ1-5; D: TRBD1; size: .; CDR3: CASSRDRGGSNQPQHF; DNA: TGTGCCAGCAGTCGGGACAGGGGAGGTAGCAATCAGCCCCAGCATTTT
V: TRBV7-9; J: TRBJ1-5; D: TRBD1; size: .; CDR3: CASSLGTGWRQPQHF; DNA: TGTGCCAGCAGCTTAGGGACAGGGTGGAGGCAGCCCCAGCATTTT
V: TRBV28; J: TRBJ2-1; D: TRBD2; size: .; CDR3: CASSRISGREDNEQFF; DNA: TGTGCCAGCAGTCGAATTAGCGGGAGGGAAGACAATGAGCAGTTCTTC
V: TRBV7-2; J: TRBJ2-1; D: .; size: .; CDR3: CASSLVIPLGNEQFF; DNA: TGTGCCAGCAGCTTGGTGATTCCTTTGGGGAATGAGCAGTTCTTC
V: TRBV4-1; J: TRBJ2-7; D: .; size: .; CDR3: CASSQDRSRYEQYF; DNA: TGCGCCAGCAGCCAAGATCGTTCCCGCTACGAGCAGTACTTC
V: TRBV2; J: TRBJ2-1; D: .; size: .; CDR3: CASSEGQGYDEQFF; DNA: TGTGCCAGCAGTGAGGGGCAGGGGTACGATGAGCAGTTCTTC
V: TRBV6-4; J: TRBJ1-1; D: .; size: .; CDR3: CASSDSGGGTEAFF; DNA: TGTGCCAGCAGTGACTCGGGGGGAGGCACTGAAGCTTTCTTT
V: TRBV29-1; J: TRBJ2-1; D: TRBD2; size: .; CDR3: CSVEGTGRAYNEQFF; DNA: TGCAGCGTTGAGGGAACCGGGAGGGCCTACAATGAGCAGTTCTTC
V: TRBV2; J: TRBJ2-3; D: TRBD2; size: .; CDR3: CASSKVGGPVTDTQYF; DNA: TGTGCCAGCAGTAAGGTGGGAGGGCCCGTCACAGATACGCAGTATTTT
V: TRBV6-6; J: TRBJ1-1; D: .; size: .; CDR3: CASSGSEDTEAFF; DNA: TGTGCCAGCAGTGGCTCGGAGGACACTGAAGCTTTCTTT
V: TRBV10-2; J: TRBJ2-3; D: TRBD1; size: .; CDR3: CASSQGDRAYNF; DNA: TGCGCCAGCAGCCAGGGGGACAGGGCCTACAATTTT
V: TRBV5-4; J: TRBJ1-6; D: .; size: .; CDR3: CASSLDSSYNSPLHF; DNA: TGTGCCAGCAGCTTGGACAGCTCCTATAATTCACCCCTCCACTTT
V: TRBV6-1; J: TRBJ2-5; D: .; size: .; CDR3: CASSFWTNQETQYF; DNA: TGTGCCAGCAGTTTTTGGACAAACCAAGAGACCCAGTACTTC
V: TRBV27; J: TRBJ2-4; D: .; size: .; CDR3: CASSLRAKNIQYF; DNA: TGTGCCAGCAGTTTGAGAGCCAAAAACATTCAGTACTTC
V: TRBV5-4; J: TRBJ2-2; D: .; size: .; CDR3: CASSLGQKDTGELFF; DNA: TGTGCCAGCAGCTTGGGGCAAAAGGACACCGGGGAGCTGTTTTTT
V: TRBV2; J: TRBJ2-5; D: TRBD2; size: .; CDR3: CASSDRIAGPPLAQYF; DNA: TGTGCCAGCAGTGATAGGATAGCGGGACCTCCCCTGGCCCAGTACTTC
V: TRBV6-5; J: TRBJ2-7; D: .; size: .; CDR3: CASSAFRSLPYEQYF; DNA: TGTGCCAGCAGTGCCTTCAGGAGCCTACCCTACGAGCAGTACTTC
V: TRBV5-1; J: TRBJ2-5; D: .; size: once; CDR3: CASSLVRAPQETQYF; DNA: TGCGCCAGCAGCCTCGTTAGAGCGCCGCAAGAGACCCAGTACTTC
V: TRBV6-5; J: TRBJ1-1; D: .; size: .; CDR3: CASSPGTVTEAFF; DNA: TGTGCCAGCAGTCCTGGCACAGTCACTGAAGCTTTCTTT
V: TRBV25-1; J: TRBJ1-1; D: .; size: few; CDR3: CASSRGNTEAFF; DNA: TGTGCCAGCAGTCGGGGGAACACTGAAGCTTTCTTT
V: TRBV28; J: TRBJ2-3; D: TRBD1; size: .; CDR3: CASSLDGQGDTDTQYF; DNA: TGTGCCAGCAGTTTAGATGGACAGGGTGACACAGATACGCAGTATTTT
V: TRBV28; J: TRBJ1-2; D: .; size: .; CDR3: CASSMTGFGYTF; DNA: TGTGCCAGCAGTATGACGGGGTTCGGCTACACCTTC
V: TRBV27; J: TRBJ2-1; D: TRBD2; size: .; CDR3: CASSWTSNEQFF; DNA: TGTGCCAGCAGTTGGACTAGCAATGAGCAGTTCTTC
V: TRBV10-2; J: TRBJ1-1; D: .; size: .; CDR3: CASGGTEAFF; DNA: TGCGCCAGCGGAGGCACTGAAGCTTTCTTT
V: TRBV6-1; J: TRBJ2-3; D: .; size: .; CDR3: CASSEGWRSTDTQYF; DNA: TGTGCCAGCAGTGAAGGCTGGCGGAGCACAGATACGCAGTATTTT
V: TRBV2; J: TRBJ2-3; D: .; size: .; CDR3: CASSPTGADTQYF; DNA: TGTGCCAGCAGTCCGACGGGGGCAGATACGCAGTATTTT
V: TRBV7-8; J: TRBJ2-7; D: .; size: .; CDR3: CASTKSFRLYEQYF; DNA: TGTGCCAGCACCAAATCCTTCCGGTTATACGAGCAGTACTTC
V: TRBV30; J: TRBJ1-1; D: .; size: .; CDR3: CAWSPDRGNTEAFF; DNA: TGTGCCTGGAGCCCCGACAGAGGGAACACTGAAGCTTTCTTT
V: TRBV19; J: TRBJ1-2; D: .; size: .; CDR3: CASSIQGNYGYTF; DNA: TGTGCCAGTAGTATACAGGGTAACTATGGCTACACCTTC
V: TRBV18; J: TRBJ1-5; D: .; size: .; CDR3: CASSPSGQPQHF; DNA: TGTGCCAGCTCACCATCCGGACAGCCCCAGCATTTT
V: TRBV14; J: TRBJ2-1; D: .; size: once; CDR3: CASSSGYNEQFF; DNA: TGTGCCAGCAGCTCCGGATACAATGAGCAGTTCTTC
V: TRBV28; J: TRBJ2-2; D: .; size: .; CDR3: CASRPGSGNTGELFF; DNA: TGTGCCAGCAGGCCAGGGAGCGGGAACACCGGGGAGCTGTTTTTT
V: TRBV14; J: TRBJ2-2; D: TRBD2; size: .; CDR3: CASSQDGLAGAYANTGELFF; DNA: TGTGCCAGCAGCCAAGACGGGCTAGCGGGAGCCTACGCGAACACCGGGGAGCTGTTTTTT
V: TRBV29-1; J: TRBJ2-1; D: .; size: .; CDR3: CSARGRTYNEQFF; DNA: TGCAGCGCCCGTGGGCGGACTTACAATGAGCAGTTCTTC
V: TRBV6-5; J: TRBJ2-6; D: .; size: .; CDR3: CASTATGSGANVLTF; DNA: TGTGCCAGCACCGCCACAGGATCTGGGGCCAACGTCCTGACTTTC
V: TRBV6-1; J: TRBJ1-2; D: .; size: .; CDR3: CASGRTYGYTF; DNA: TGTGCCAGCGGTCGGACATATGGCTACACCTTC
V: TRBV10-3; J: TRBJ2-7; D: .; size: .; CDR3: CAITPRPYSSYEQYF; DNA: TGTGCCATCACTCCCAGGCCGTATAGCTCCTACGAGCAGTACTTC
V: TRBV11-3; J: TRBJ2-1; D: .; size: .; CDR3: CASSLDRVGYNEQFF; DNA: TGTGCCAGCAGCTTAGATCGGGTGGGATACAATGAGCAGTTCTTC
V: TRBV28; J: TRBJ2-7; D: .; size: .; CDR3: CASSGSPLYEQYF; DNA: TGTGCCAGCAGCGGGTCCCCACTCTACGAGCAGTACTTC
V: TRBV27; J: TRBJ1-3; D: .; size: .; CDR3: CASSPRSSGNTIYF; DNA: TGTGCCAGCAGTCCGAGGAGCTCTGGAAACACCATATATTTT
V: TRBV4-1; J: TRBJ2-1; D: TRBD2; size: .; CDR3: CASSQGPQFSGRAVEQFF; DNA: TGCGCCAGCAGCCAAGGCCCCCAATTTAGCGGGAGGGCCGTTGAGCAGTTCTTC
V: TRBV12-5; J: TRBJ1-1; D: .; size: .; CDR3: CASGLVPGVPEAFF; DNA: TGTGCTAGTGGTTTGGTACCGGGAGTCCCTGAAGCTTTCTTT